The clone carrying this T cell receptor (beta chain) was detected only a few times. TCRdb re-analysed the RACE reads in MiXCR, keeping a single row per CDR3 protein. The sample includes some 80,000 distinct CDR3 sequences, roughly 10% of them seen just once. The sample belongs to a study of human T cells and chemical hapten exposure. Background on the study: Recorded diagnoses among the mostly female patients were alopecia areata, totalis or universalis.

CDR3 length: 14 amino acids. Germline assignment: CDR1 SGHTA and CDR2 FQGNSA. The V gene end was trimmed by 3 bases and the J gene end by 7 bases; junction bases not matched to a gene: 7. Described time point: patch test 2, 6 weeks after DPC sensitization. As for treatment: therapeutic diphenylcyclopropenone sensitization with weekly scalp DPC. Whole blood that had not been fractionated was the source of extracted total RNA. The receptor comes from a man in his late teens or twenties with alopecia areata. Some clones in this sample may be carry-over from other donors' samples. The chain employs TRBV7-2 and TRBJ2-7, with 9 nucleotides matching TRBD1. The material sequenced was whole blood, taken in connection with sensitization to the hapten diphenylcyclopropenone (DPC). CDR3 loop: CASSFTDRGEEQYF. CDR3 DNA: TGTGCCAGCAGCTTCACTGACAGGGGGGAAGAGCAGTACTTC.